The 4 T cell receptor beta chains below all came from one sample that was sequenced in a study of identical twins. From the 5' RACE reads, TCRdb called clonotypes with MiXCR, one entry per CDR3 protein. The sample has some 100,000 distinct CDR3 sequences, about 5.6% seen once. The specimen sequenced was memory T cells sorted from blood. The receptors stem from a woman in her forties or fifties in good health.

This clonotype was counted at least ten times. The gene calls are TRBV12-3 or TRBV12-4 and TRBJ2-2, with TRBD2 matching over 9 bases. With 3 bases clipped from V and 6 bases from J, the junction kept 5 bases outside the gene matches. The CDR3 is 15 amino acids. The CDR3 is CASSFSSGSSGELFF. The CDR3 DNA follows: TGTGCCAGCAGTTTTAGTAGCGGGAGTTCCGGGGAGCTGTTTTTT.

This clonotype was detected a few times. The rearrangement joins TRBV23-1 to TRBJ2-7, with TRBD2 identical over 7 bases. TRBV23-1 is an ORF for which the function is uncertain. This CDR3 region has 14 residues. The J segment lost 3 bases and the V segment lost 2 bases, leaving 4 bases of the junction unmatched. CDR3 region: CASSQRGTIYEQYV. In DNA form, the CDR3 reads TGCGCCAGCAGTCAACGGGGGACTATCTACGAGCAGTACGTC.

In this sample, this clonotype turned up a few times. The rearrangement joins TRBV4-2 to TRBJ2-1, with 10 bases aligning to TRBD2. This CDR3 comprises 15 residues. The ends lost 8 bases at V and 5 bases at J; junction bases unmatched: 9. From germline, CDR1 is LGHNA and CDR2 YNFKEQ. The CDR3 bases are TGTGCCAGCGGGGGGGAAACTAGCGGGAACAATGAGCAGTTCTTC. Encoded protein: CASGGETSGNNEQFF.

This rearrangement joins TRBV29-1 to TRBJ1-4; TRBD1 aligns across 9 bases. Germline values: CDR1 SQVTM, CDR2 ANQGSEA. The CDR3 has 13 amino acids. The junction had 4 bases not matched to a gene; V was cut back by 4 bases and J by 7 bases. This chain's CDR3 is CSVGGTGPEKLFF. CDR3 coding DNA: TGCAGCGTTGGAGGGACAGGGCCTGAAAAACTGTTTTTT.